One sample yielded the 5 T cell receptor beta chains listed below, sequenced in a study of T cells after yellow fever vaccination. A single record per CDR3 protein comes from TCRdb applying MiXCR to the 5' RACE reads. The sample shows just over 250,000 distinct CDR3 sequences, roughly 5% of them seen only once. Specimen: CD4+ T cells sorted from PBMCs, collected on the day of the yellow fever booster vaccination. The receptors shown here come from a man between 18 and 35 years old who received the YFV17D yellow fever vaccine.

The chain joins TRBV7-9 to TRBJ1-1; D gene ambiguous. From germline, CDR1 is SEHNR and CDR2 FQNEAQ (reference sequence). CDR3 length: 12 amino acids. Trimming took 5 bases from V and 7 from J, leaving 11 bases between them. CDR3: CASSNVGGEAFF. The CDR3 DNA follows: TGTGCCAGCAGCAATGTAGGTGGTGAAGCTTTCTTT.

This chain joins TRBV19 and TRBJ1-2; a possible D gene is TRBD1 (6 bases). Germline CDR1 and CDR2: LNHDA and SQIVND (reference sequence). The CDR3 sequence is 14 residues long. Trimming removed 3 bases from V and 6 bases from J, with 14 bases in between. The CDR3: CASSMLRRTDGYTF. The CDR3 nucleotides read TGTGCCAGTAGTATGTTGCGGAGGACAGATGGCTACACCTTC. The entire variable domain, with the rest obtained from reference TRBV19 and TRBJ1-2, is as follows: DGGITQSPKYLFRKEGQNVTLSCEQNLNHDAMYWYRQDPGQGLRLIYYSQIVNDFQKGDIAEGYSVSREKKESFPLTVTSAQKNPTAFYLCASSMLRRTDGYTFGSGTRLTVV.

The rearrangement links TRBV5-6 to TRBJ2-5, with D unclear. V lost 4 bases to trimming and J lost 0 bases, with 10 bases between them. The CDR3 has 14 residues. Per the germline V gene, CDR1 is SGHDT and CDR2 is YYEEEE. The CDR3 here is CASSPRGYQETQYF. The DNA of the CDR3 is TGTGCCAGCAGCCCCCGAGGTTACCAAGAGACCCAGTACTTC. Combining the CDR3 with reference TRBV5-6 and TRBJ2-5 gives the whole variable domain DAGVTQSPTHLIKTRGQQVTLRCSPKSGHDTVSWYQQALGQGPQFIFQYYEEEERQRGNFPDRFSGHQFPNYSSELNVNALLLGDSALYLCASSPRGYQETQYFGPGTRLLVL.

The chain uses TRBV4-3 and TRBJ1-6, with D tentatively TRBD1 (5 bases). This CDR3 has 16 amino acids. V dropped 4 bases and J dropped 7 bases, with 17 bases sitting between them. Germline lookup yields CDR1 LGHNA and CDR2 YSLEER. The CDR3, as DNA: TGCGCCAGCAGCCTATCCTTCGCAGGGAACAATTCACCCCTCCACTTT. Translated, it gives CASSLSFAGNNSPLHF.

This clonotype was observed at least ten times. The genes are TRBV5-6 and TRBJ2-7; D call uncertain. The CDR3 is 14 amino acids. The V end was cut by 0 bases, the J end by 2 bases, with 9 bases between. CDR1 is SGHDT and CDR2 is YYEEEE in the germline V gene. The CDR3 region has the DNA TGTGCCAGCAGCTTGGAGGGTCAGGCCTACGAGCAGTACTTC. Translation: CASSLEGQAYEQYF.